These T cell receptor beta chains were read from a single sample in a study of regulatory T cells in long-lasting Graves disease. TCRdb called the multiplex PCR reads again in MiXCR, with one record for every CDR3 protein. The sample yields roughly 400,000 distinct CDR3 sequences, over 12% seen once. The sample was also reused in another study, on T cells in Graves' hyperthyroidism and ophthalmopathy.

Source: peripheral blood mononuclear cells (PBMCs), taken at new diagnosis, from a patient treated with antithyroid drugs. The receptors stem from a woman aged 40 to 55 with Graves disease. Each CDR3 is given with its conserved first and last residue. The D gene is left open where the match is weak. Clone size, where shown, is once, few, many, or a class for clones that have expanded.

D gene: TRBD2
J gene: TRBJ2-1
clone size: many
V gene: TRBV3-1
CDR3 protein: CASSPRLKSGRAYAANEQFF
CDR3 DNA: TGTGCCAGCAGCCCCCGTTTAAAGAGCGGGAGGGCGTACGCGGCAAATGAGCAGTTCTTC

D gene: -
J gene: TRBJ1-1
clone size: few
V gene: TRBV28
CDR3 protein: CASSSQETHSNTEAFF
CDR3 DNA: TGTGCCAGCAGTTCACAGGAGACCCATTCGAACACTGAAGCTTTCTTT

D gene: -
J gene: TRBJ1-4
clone size: many
V gene: TRBV19
CDR3 protein: CATRDWSSSSRTNEKLFF
CDR3 DNA: TGTGCCACCAGGGATTGGTCCAGTTCTAGTAGAACTAATGAAAAACTGTTTTTT

D gene: -
J gene: TRBJ2-3
clone size: few
V gene: TRBV9
CDR3 protein: CASSVGVAGTDTQYF
CDR3 DNA: TGTGCCAGCAGCGTAGGGGTCGCAGGGACAGATACGCAGTATTTT

D gene: TRBD2
J gene: TRBJ2-1
clone size: few
V gene: TRBV5-1
CDR3 protein: CASSLEAGVGNEQFF
CDR3 DNA: TGCGCCAGCAGCTTGGAAGCGGGAGTTGGGAATGAGCAGTTCTTC

D gene: TRBD2
J gene: TRBJ2-1
clone size: once
V gene: TRBV11-2
CDR3 protein: CASSPTTSGRLNEQFF
CDR3 DNA: TGTGCCAGCAGCCCTACAACTAGCGGGAGATTGAATGAGCAGTTCTTC

D gene: -
J gene: TRBJ2-7
clone size: many
V gene: TRBV15
CDR3 protein: CATRDGNAYEQYF
CDR3 DNA: TGTGCCACCAGAGACGGGAACGCTTACGAGCAGTACTTC

D gene: -
J gene: TRBJ2-1
clone size: many
V gene: TRBV7-9
CDR3 protein: CASSSPRWEEQFF
CDR3 DNA: TGTGCCAGCAGCTCACCGCGATGGGAAGAGCAGTTCTTC

D gene: TRBD1
J gene: TRBJ1-2
clone size: many
V gene: TRBV20-1
CDR3 protein: CSATSGTGNYGYTF
CDR3 DNA: TGCAGTGCTACTTCCGGGACAGGGAACTATGGCTACACCTTC

D gene: TRBD1
J gene: TRBJ2-3
clone size: -
V gene: TRBV7-9
CDR3 protein: CASRSGQGTQYF
CDR3 DNA: TGTGCCAGCAGGTCGGGACAGGGTACGCAGTATTTT

D gene: -
J gene: TRBJ2-3
clone size: many
V gene: TRBV7-9
CDR3 protein: CASSLAGRDRPTDTQYF
CDR3 DNA: TGTGCCAGCAGCTTAGCTGGGCGGGACCGGCCCACAGATACGCAGTATTTT

D gene: -
J gene: TRBJ2-2
clone size: many
V gene: TRBV11-3
CDR3 protein: CASTTLGLDTGELFF
CDR3 DNA: TGTGCCAGCACCACACTGGGGTTGGACACCGGGGAGCTGTTTTTT

D gene: TRBD1
J gene: TRBJ1-6
clone size: many
V gene: TRBV27
CDR3 protein: CASHQTGGVGSPLHF
CDR3 DNA: TGTGCCAGCCATCAAACAGGGGGCGTGGGTTCACCCCTCCACTTT

D gene: -
J gene: TRBJ2-2
clone size: many
V gene: TRBV27
CDR3 protein: CASSLYPGELFF
CDR3 DNA: TGTGCCAGCAGTTTATATCCCGGGGAGCTGTTTTTT

D gene: TRBD2
J gene: TRBJ2-2
clone size: many
V gene: TRBV10-3
CDR3 protein: CAIRPPSGAIGELFF
CDR3 DNA: TGTGCCATCAGACCTCCTAGCGGGGCGATTGGGGAGCTGTTTTTT

D gene: -
J gene: TRBJ2-1
clone size: many
V gene: TRBV5-1
CDR3 protein: CASSLANTGNNEQFF
CDR3 DNA: TGTGCCAGCAGCTTGGCCAATACAGGGAACAATGAGCAGTTCTTC